The clone carrying this T cell receptor beta chain was seen a handful of times. From the RT-PCR reads, TCRdb called clonotypes with MiXCR, one entry per CDR3 protein. Found here are 920,000 or so distinct CDR3 sequences, more than 15% of them singletons; the top ten hold approximately 5.9%. This record belongs to a study of patients and donors after allogeneic stem cell transplantation. Germline values: CDR1 SNHLY, CDR2 FYNNEI. V gave up 6 bases and J gave up 8 bases, with 16 bases separating them. CDR3 size: 14 residues. The sequence came from a human donor who was either an allogeneic HSCT recipient or a stem cell or donor lymphocyte infusion donor (not recorded which). It is not recorded whose cells these are; they may come from a transplant donor. Input material: blood, either unsorted or a sorted T cell fraction (not recorded which). The rearrangement links TRBV2 to TRBJ2-2; TRBD1 is a possible D gene (6 bases). The CDR3 sequence is CASRRTVGRGELFF. The CDR3 nucleotides read TGTGCCAGCAGGAGGACAGTCGGCAGAGGGGAGCTGTTTTTT.